The entry below describes one T cell receptor (beta chain). The source of the sample is a study of shared clonotypes between healthy human individuals. Germline V gene data show CDR1 as SNHLY and CDR2 as FYNNEI. This CDR3 has 11 residues. The V end lost 7 bases, the J end lost 2 bases, and 5 bases lay between the germline ends. Generated by immunoSEQ multiplex PCR, the TCRdb table keeps only in-frame clones and is missing some. The data show hundreds of thousands of clones, about 97% seen once. The sequence came from a woman aged 25 to 45 in good health. The source material was naive CD4+ T cells sorted from blood. Documented subset: CD45RA+ positively selected. This chain connects TRBV2 to TRBJ1-1, with unresolved D. In nucleotides, the CDR3 is TGTGCCAGCACTTATAACACTGAAGCTTTCTTT. This gives the protein CASTYNTEAFF.